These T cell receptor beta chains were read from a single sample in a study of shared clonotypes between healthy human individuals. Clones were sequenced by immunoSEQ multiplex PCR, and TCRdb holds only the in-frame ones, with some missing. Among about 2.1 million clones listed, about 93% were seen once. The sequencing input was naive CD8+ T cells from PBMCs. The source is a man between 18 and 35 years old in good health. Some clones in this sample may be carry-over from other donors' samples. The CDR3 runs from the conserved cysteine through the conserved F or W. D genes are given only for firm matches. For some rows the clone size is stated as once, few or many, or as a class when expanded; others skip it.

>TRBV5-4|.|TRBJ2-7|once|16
CASSLASGQGSYEQYF
TGTGCCAGCAGCTTGGCGTCCGGGCAGGGAAGCTACGAGCAGTACTTC
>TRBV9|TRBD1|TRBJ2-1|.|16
CASSPRGQGAYNEQFF
TGTGCCAGCAGCCCCCGGGGACAGGGGGCCTACAATGAGCAGTTCTTC
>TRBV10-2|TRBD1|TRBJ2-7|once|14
CASSGQGFTYEQYF
TGCGCCAGCAGCGGACAGGGGTTCACCTACGAGCAGTACTTC
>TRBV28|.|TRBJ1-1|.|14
CASSPVGEGPEAFF
TGTGCCAGCAGCCCGGTAGGGGAGGGACCTGAAGCTTTCTTT
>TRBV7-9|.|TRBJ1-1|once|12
CASSLSGSEAFF
TGTGCCAGCAGCTTATCAGGGAGTGAAGCTTTCTTT
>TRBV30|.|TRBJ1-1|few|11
CAWGWDTEAFF
TGTGCCTGGGGGTGGGACACTGAAGCTTTCTTT
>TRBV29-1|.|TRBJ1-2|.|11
CSVVGGYGYTF
TGCAGCGTTGTCGGGGGCTATGGCTACACCTTC
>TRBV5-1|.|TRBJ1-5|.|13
CASSPWFGQPQHF
TGCGCCAGCAGCCCTTGGTTTGGCCAGCCCCAGCATTTT
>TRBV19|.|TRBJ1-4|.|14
CASSSGQLNEKLFF
TGTGCCAGTAGTAGCGGACAGCTTAATGAAAAACTGTTTTTT
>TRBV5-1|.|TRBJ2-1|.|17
CASSLVSSGVTYNEQFF
TGCGCCAGCAGCTTGGTCTCGTCAGGGGTCACCTACAATGAGCAGTTCTTC
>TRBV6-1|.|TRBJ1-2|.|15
CASSESLGSNYGYTF
TGTGCCAGCAGTGAAAGTCTAGGATCTAACTATGGCTACACCTTC
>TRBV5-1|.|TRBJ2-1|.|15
CASSLVEGANNEQFF
TGCGCCAGCAGCTTGGTGGAGGGGGCGAACAATGAGCAGTTCTTC
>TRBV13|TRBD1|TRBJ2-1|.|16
CASSPMGQGIYNEQFF
TGTGCCAGCAGCCCGATGGGACAGGGTATCTACAATGAGCAGTTCTTC
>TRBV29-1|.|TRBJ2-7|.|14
CSVALDRAPYEQYF
TGCAGCGTTGCCCTTGATAGGGCCCCCTACGAGCAGTACTTC
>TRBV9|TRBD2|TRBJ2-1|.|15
CASSVGAGGPNEQFF
TGTGCCAGCAGCGTAGGGGCGGGAGGGCCCAATGAGCAGTTCTTC
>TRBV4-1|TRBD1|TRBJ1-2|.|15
CASSQDDRANYGYTF
TGCGCCAGCAGCCAGGACGACAGGGCTAACTATGGCTACACCTTC
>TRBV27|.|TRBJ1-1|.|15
CASNKIGTLGTEAFF
TGTGCCAGCAACAAAATCGGGACGCTCGGCACTGAAGCTTTCTTT
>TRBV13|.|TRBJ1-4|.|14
CASSFSIRNEKLFF
TGTGCCAGCAGCTTCAGCATACGGAATGAAAAACTGTTTTTT
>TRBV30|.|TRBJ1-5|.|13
CAWQKGRNQPQHF
TGTGCCTGGCAAAAGGGTCGGAATCAGCCCCAGCATTTT
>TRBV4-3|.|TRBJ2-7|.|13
CARLLVSSYEQYF
TGCGCCAGGCTCCTTGTTTCCTCCTACGAGCAGTACTTC
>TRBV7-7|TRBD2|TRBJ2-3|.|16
CASSPDWREVPDTQYF
TGTGCCAGCAGCCCCGACTGGCGGGAGGTCCCCGATACGCAGTATTTT
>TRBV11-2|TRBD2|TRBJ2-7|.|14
CASSLEAGVREQYF
TGTGCCAGCAGCTTAGAAGCGGGAGTAAGGGAGCAGTACTTC
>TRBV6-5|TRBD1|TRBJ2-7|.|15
CASSYFPGQGYEQYF
TGTGCCAGCAGTTACTTTCCGGGACAGGGCTACGAGCAGTACTTC
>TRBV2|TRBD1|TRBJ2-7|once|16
CASSEGKGQGGYEQYF
TGTGCCAGCAGTGAAGGGAAGGGACAGGGCGGGTACGAGCAGTACTTC
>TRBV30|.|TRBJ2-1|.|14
CAWSPPPIVDEQFF
TGTGCCTGGAGTCCACCCCCGATCGTCGATGAGCAGTTCTTC
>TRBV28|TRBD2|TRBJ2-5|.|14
CASSFAGGPQTQYF
TGTGCCAGCAGTTTCGCGGGAGGGCCGCAGACCCAGTACTTC
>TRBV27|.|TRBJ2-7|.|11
CASSLGTEQYF
TGTGCCAGCAGTTTAGGTACCGAGCAGTACTTC
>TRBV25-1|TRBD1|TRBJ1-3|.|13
CASSERGRNTIYF
TGTGCCAGCAGTGAAAGGGGGCGGAACACCATATATTTT
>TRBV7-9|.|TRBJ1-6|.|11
CASSWGFPLHF
TGTGCCAGCAGCTGGGGGTTCCCCCTCCACTTT
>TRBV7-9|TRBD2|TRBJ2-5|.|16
CASSLPIRGLEETQYF
TGTGCCAGCAGCTTACCTATTCGCGGACTAGAAGAGACCCAGTACTTC
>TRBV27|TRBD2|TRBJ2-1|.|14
CASGLAGAYNEQFF
TGTGCCAGCGGGTTAGCGGGAGCTTACAATGAGCAGTTCTTC
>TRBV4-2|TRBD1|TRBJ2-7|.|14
CASSHLQGSYEQYF
TGTGCCAGCAGCCATCTACAGGGGTCCTACGAGCAGTACTTC
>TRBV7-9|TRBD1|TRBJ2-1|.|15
CASSWPGQGTNEQFF
TGTGCCAGCAGCTGGCCGGGACAGGGAACGAATGAGCAGTTCTTC
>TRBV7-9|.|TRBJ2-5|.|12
CASSLLQETQYF
TGTGCCAGCAGTCTCCTTCAGGAGACCCAGTACTTC
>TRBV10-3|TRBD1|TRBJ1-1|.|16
CAISEEGTGTNTEAFF
TGTGCCATCAGTGAGGAAGGGACAGGGACGAACACTGAAGCTTTCTTT
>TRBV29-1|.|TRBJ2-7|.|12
CSVEISSYEQYF
TGCAGCGTCGAGATCTCCTCCTACGAGCAGTACTTC
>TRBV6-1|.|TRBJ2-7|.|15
CASSVKHILAYEQYF
TGTGCCAGCAGTGTTAAACACATACTAGCCTACGAGCAGTACTTC
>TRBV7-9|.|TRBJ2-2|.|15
CASSFGTANTGELFF
TGTGCCAGCAGCTTCGGGACGGCGAACACCGGGGAGCTGTTTTTT
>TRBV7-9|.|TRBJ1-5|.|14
CASSRQEWDQPQHF
TGTGCCAGCAGCCGACAGGAATGGGATCAGCCCCAGCATTTT
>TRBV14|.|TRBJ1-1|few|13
CASSQDLDTEAFF
TGTGCCAGCAGCCAAGATCTAGACACTGAAGCTTTCTTT
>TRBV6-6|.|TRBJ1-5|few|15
CASSYGDGSNQPQHF
TGTGCCAGCAGTTACGGGGACGGGAGCAATCAGCCCCAGCATTTT
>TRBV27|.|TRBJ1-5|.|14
CASRIGGSNQPQHF
TGTGCCAGCAGGATAGGGGGAAGCAATCAGCCCCAGCATTTT
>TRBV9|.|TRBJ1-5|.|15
CASSVGIGLNQPQHF
TGTGCCAGCAGCGTAGGCATAGGACTCAATCAGCCCCAGCATTTT
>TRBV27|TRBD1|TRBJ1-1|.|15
CASSLSGTGLTEAFF
TGTGCCAGCAGTTTATCGGGGACAGGGTTAACTGAAGCTTTCTTT
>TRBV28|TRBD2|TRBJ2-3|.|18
CASSFSGLAGESTDTQYF
TGTGCCAGCAGTTTCTCTGGACTAGCGGGAGAGAGCACAGATACGCAGTATTTT
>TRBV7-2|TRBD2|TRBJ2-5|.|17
CASSPGETSGSQETQYF
TGTGCCAGCAGCCCTGGGGAGACTAGCGGGAGCCAAGAGACCCAGTACTTC
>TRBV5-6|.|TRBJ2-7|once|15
CASSLAPGPQREQYF
TGTGCCAGCAGCTTGGCCCCGGGGCCCCAGCGGGAGCAGTACTTC
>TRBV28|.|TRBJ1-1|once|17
CASSPTAPPRMNTEAFF
TGTGCCAGCAGTCCCACCGCGCCACCGAGGATGAACACTGAAGCTTTCTTT
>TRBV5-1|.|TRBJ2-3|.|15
CASSWREKGADTQYF
TGCGCCAGCAGCTGGCGGGAGAAGGGGGCAGATACGCAGTATTTT
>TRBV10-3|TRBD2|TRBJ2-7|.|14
CAISTKGLGREQYF
TGTGCCATCAGTACCAAGGGACTAGGGCGCGAGCAGTACTTC
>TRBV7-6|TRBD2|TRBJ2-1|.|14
CASSYKAGGNEQFF
TGTGCCAGCAGCTACAAAGCGGGAGGTAATGAGCAGTTCTTC